The source of this T cell receptor (beta chain) is a study of T cell repertoires in cytomegalovirus infection (dated by TCRdb to the late 2010s). Describing the broader study: Peptide stimulations targeted recently identified HLA-C-restricted CMV epitopes, whose presentation resists viral immunomodulation, together with well-studied HLA-B-restricted epitopes. Because public TCR beta signatures pointed to carriage of CMV infection together with the matching HLA type, the HLA type of each donor mattered for the analysis.

Paper-wide results and their limitations: Carriers of CMV infection plus the relevant HLA type were discriminated by the cumulative frequency of public TCR beta family members in the study cohort and in an independent roughly 380-donor cohort. In the ex vivo response, HLA-C-restricted CMV-specific TCR beta clonotypes were dominant, and in two of eight donors the single most frequent clonotype came from this HLA-C-restricted group.

The CDR3 numbers 13 residues from cysteine through phenylalanine. CDR3 DNA only is kept here, 39 bases in frame from base 1. The germline V gene sets CDR1 to SNHLY and CDR2 to FYNNEI. Deletion took 6 bases off V and 3 bases off J, with a span of 11 bases between the germline ends. This sample was sequenced with an Illumina HiSeq 1500. The raw public data were reprocessed by TCRdb itself: fastp quality trimming at Q25, MiXCR clonotype calling, in-frame beta chains only. Rows are unified per CDR3 protein, each entry keeping the most common DNA and genes. This sample is represented by hundreds of thousands of distinct CDR3 sequences; around a third of them were singletons. The ten largest make up 11% to 15% of the sample. What this sample's treatment or condition label stands for: in vitro stimulation with specific CMV peptide epitopes to enrich CMV-specific T cells. On this clonotype itself: What this receptor recognizes is not known. No qualities accompany the bases; no much larger clone lies one base away.

The sample was cultured CD8+ T cells from PBMCs, taken from culture after CMV antigen stimulation. The rearrangement combines TRBV2 with TRBJ2-5, with no D gene named confidently. This TCR was recovered from a human donor in good health (CMV status not recorded). Some clones in this sample may be carry-over from other donors' samples. The sequence in DNA is TGTGCCAGCAGGGCCTTAGGGAAAGAGACCCAGTACTTC. This gives the protein CASRALGKETQYF.